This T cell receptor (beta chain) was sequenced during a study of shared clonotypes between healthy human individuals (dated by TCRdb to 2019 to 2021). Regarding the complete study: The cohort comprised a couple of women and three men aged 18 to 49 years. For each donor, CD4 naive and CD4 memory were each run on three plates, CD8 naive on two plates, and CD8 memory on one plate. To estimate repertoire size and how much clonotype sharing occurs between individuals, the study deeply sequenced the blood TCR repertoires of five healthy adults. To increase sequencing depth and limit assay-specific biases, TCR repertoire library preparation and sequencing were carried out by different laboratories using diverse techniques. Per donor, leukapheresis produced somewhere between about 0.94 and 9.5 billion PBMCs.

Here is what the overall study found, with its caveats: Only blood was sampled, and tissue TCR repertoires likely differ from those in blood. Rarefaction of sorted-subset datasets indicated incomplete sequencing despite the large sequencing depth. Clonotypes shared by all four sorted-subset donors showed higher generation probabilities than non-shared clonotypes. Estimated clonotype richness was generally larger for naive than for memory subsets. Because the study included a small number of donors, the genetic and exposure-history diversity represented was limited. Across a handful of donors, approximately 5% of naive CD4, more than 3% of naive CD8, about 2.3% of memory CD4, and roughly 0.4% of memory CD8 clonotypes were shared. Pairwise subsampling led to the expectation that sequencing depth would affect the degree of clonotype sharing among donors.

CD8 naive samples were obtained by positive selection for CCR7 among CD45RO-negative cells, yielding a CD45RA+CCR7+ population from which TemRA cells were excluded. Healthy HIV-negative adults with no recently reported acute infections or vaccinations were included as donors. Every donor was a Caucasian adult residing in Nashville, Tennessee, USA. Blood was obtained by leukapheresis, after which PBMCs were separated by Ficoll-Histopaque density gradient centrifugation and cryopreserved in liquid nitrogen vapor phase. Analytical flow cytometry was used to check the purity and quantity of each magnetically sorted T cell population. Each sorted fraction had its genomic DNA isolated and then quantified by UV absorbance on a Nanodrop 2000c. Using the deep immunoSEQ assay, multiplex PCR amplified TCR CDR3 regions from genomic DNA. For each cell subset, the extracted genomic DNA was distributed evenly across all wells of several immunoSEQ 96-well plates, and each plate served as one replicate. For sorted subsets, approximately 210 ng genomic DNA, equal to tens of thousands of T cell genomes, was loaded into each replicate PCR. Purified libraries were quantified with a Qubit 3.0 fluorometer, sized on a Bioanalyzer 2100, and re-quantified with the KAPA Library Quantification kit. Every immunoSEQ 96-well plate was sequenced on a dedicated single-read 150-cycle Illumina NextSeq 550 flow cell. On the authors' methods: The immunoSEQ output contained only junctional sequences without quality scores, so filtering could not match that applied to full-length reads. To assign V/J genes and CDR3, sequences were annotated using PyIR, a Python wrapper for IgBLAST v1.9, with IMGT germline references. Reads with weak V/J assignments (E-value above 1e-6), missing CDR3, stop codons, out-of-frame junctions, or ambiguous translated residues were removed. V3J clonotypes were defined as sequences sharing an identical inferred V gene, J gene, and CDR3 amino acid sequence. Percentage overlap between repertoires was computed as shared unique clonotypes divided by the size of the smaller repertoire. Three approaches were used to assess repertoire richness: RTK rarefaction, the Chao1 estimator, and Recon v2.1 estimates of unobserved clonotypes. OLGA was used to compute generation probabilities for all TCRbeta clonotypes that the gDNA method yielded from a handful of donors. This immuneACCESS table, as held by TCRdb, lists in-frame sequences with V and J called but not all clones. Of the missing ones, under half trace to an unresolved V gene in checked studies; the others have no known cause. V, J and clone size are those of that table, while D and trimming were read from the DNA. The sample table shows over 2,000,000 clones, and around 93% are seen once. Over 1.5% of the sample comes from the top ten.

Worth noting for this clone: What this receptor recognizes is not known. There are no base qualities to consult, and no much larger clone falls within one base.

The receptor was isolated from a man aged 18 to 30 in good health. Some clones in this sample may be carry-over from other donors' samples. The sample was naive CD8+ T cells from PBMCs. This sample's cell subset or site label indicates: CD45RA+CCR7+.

For the CDR3, the sequence is CASSSGQGAHQPQHF. The DNA is TGTGCCAGCAGCTCGGGACAGGGGGCGCATCAGCCCCAGCATTTT. This chain joins TRBV7-9 to TRBJ1-5; 12 central bases correspond to TRBD1. Compared with germline, V lacks 4 bases and J lacks 5 bases; bases without a gene match: 3. From the cysteine through the phenylalanine, the CDR3 covers 15 amino acids. The kept DNA is CDR3 alone, 45 bases in frame from the first base. The CDR1 and CDR2 encoded by the germline V gene (reference sequence) are SEHNR and FQNEAQ.